This T cell receptor (beta chain) was found in a study of vaccination and CD4 T cells after COVID-19. On the study more broadly: Convalescent individuals exhibited SARS-CoV-2 positivity on nasal swab PCR, with several mild and one severe presentation. Findings of the study overall: Convalescent patients' median share of reactive clones seen only post-vaccination was more than 65%.

Concerning this clonotype: Its specificity is not known.

Treatment indicated: roughly ten-day PBMC culture with coronavirus spike peptide pools or control peptides (ViraFEST assay). Once obtained from cultured CD4+ T cells, the DNA was sequenced using the Oncomine TCR Beta short-read assay. It was from cultured CD4+ T cells that genomic DNA was extracted. TCRdb fed the PCR reads into MiXCR, producing one record per CDR3 protein. The table lists more than 12,000 distinct CDR3 sequences, roughly 25% of them singletons, with roughly a quarter in the top ten. Germline assignment: CDR1 MNHNS and CDR2 SASEGT. V was pared by 3 bases and J by 2 bases, with 8 bases between. The CDR3 runs 15 residues.

V gene TRBV6-1 combines with J gene TRBJ2-6; no reliable D call. The receptor was isolated from a human donor with COVID-19. The sequenced sample consisted of cultured CD4+ T cells from blood. CDR3 amino acids: CASSDWFAGANVLTF. CDR3 sequence (DNA): TGTGCCAGCAGTGATTGGTTCGCTGGGGCCAACGTCCTGACTTTC.